This T cell receptor beta chain derives from a study of T cells expressing NK-cell markers. Overall study context: In sorted CD3+CD56+NKG2C+, CD3+CD56+NKG2C- and CD3+CD56-NKG2C+ T cells, TCR beta repertoires were obtained.

The germline CDR1 and CDR2 sequences are LNHNV and YYDKDF (reference sequence). The CDR3 sequence is 14 residues long. Reanalyzing the 5' RACE reads, TCRdb keeps one entry per CDR3 protein, without DNA. Recorded for this sample: fewer than 400,000 distinct CDR3 sequences. The chain recombines TRBV15 with TRBJ2-7. This receptor was identified in a man aged 18-70 years in good health. Sequencing was carried out using blood T cells: a sorted CD56 or NKG2C T cell subset, CD4+ or CD8+ T cells, or bulk PBMC T cells (not recorded which). The CDR3 here is CATSNKVGPYEQYF.